This TCR beta chain was retrieved from a study of T cells expressing NK-cell markers. Study-wide findings and caveats: The same clonotypes also predominated in the CD3+CD56-NKG2C+ fraction of several donors.

TCRdb re-called the 5' RACE reads, yielding one record per CDR3 amino acid sequence without DNA. This sample's table has 550,000 to 600,000 distinct CDR3 sequences. A word on this clonotype: Its specificity is unknown.

The CDR3 is made up of 19 amino acids. Germline values: CDR1 MNHEY, CDR2 SVGAGI. This clonotype was sampled from a man between 18 and 29 years old in good health. The chain has TRBV6-5 and TRBJ2-5; the D call of TRBD1 rests on TCRdb alone, since no DNA is present to check it. The sequencing sample was made of blood T cells: a sorted CD56 or NKG2C T cell subset, CD4+ or CD8+ T cells, or bulk PBMC T cells (not recorded which). The chain's CDR3 is CASSYFPPGDSTQVETQYF.